Below are 2 T cell receptor beta chains sequenced from a single sample in a study of cytomegalovirus exposure and HLA in healthy donors. In the PCR, 60 Vbeta and 13 Jbeta primers were used. Sequenced by immunoSEQ multiplex PCR; TCRdb stores in-frame clones only, minus some. Seen here are 100,000 to 150,000 clones, about four fifths observed once, and the top ten hold about 1.7%. The specimen sequenced was PBMCs. The receptors here all came from a man between 18 and 35 years old in good health and CMV-seronegative.

The V gene is TRBV27, the J gene TRBJ1-6; 7 bases agree with TRBD1. The V segment lost 5 bases and the J segment 7 bases; nucleotides outside the gene matches: 8. CDR1 is MNHEY, CDR2 SMNVEV, per germline (reference sequence). The CDR3 is made up of 15 amino acids. CDR3 DNA: TGTGCCAGCAGTCCACGGGACAGTTCAAATTCACCCCTCCACTTT. The encoded protein is CASSPRDSSNSPLHF.

The V call is TRBV6-5, the J call TRBJ1-5; a possible D gene is TRBD1 (6 bases). CDR3 length: 15 residues. CDR1 MNHEY and CDR2 SVGAGI come from the germline V gene. V was trimmed by 5 bases and J by 5 bases, leaving 16 bases between them. The chain's CDR3 is CASSIRGYRDQPQHF. The CDR3 DNA reads TGTGCCAGCAGTATAAGGGGGTATAGGGATCAGCCCCAGCATTTT.